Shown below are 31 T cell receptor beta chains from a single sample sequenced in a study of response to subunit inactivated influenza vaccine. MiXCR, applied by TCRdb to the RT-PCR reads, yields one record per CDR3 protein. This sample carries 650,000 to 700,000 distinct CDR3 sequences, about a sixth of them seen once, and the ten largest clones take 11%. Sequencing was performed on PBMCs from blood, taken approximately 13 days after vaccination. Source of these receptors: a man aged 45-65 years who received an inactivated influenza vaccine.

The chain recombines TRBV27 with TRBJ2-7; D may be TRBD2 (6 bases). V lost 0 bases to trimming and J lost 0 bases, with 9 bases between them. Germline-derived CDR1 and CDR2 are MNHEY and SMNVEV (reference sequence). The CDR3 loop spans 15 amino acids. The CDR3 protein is CASSLSFGSSYEQYF. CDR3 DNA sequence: TGTGCCAGCAGTTTATCGTTCGGGAGCTCCTACGAGCAGTACTTC.

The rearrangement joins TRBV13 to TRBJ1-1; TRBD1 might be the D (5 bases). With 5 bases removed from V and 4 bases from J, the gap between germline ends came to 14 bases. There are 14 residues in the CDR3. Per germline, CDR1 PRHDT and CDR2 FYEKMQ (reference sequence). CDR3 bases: TGTGCCAGCAGCCCGAGATTAGACAGCACTGAAGCTTTCTTT. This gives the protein CASSPRLDSTEAFF. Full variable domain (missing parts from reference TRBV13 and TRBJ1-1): AAGVIQSPRHLIKEKRETATLKCYPIPRHDTVYWYQQGPGQDPQFLISFYEKMQSDKGSIPDRFSAQQFSDYHSELNMSSLELGDSALYFCASSPRLDSTEAFFGQGTRLTVV.

CDR3 bases: TGCAGCGTTGAAGGTTCCGGCACAGATACGCAGTATTTT. It specifies CSVEGSGTDTQYF. The V call is TRBV29-1, the J call TRBJ2-3; D is unresolved. V was shortened by 1 base and J by 1 base, with 6 bases between the two germline ends. The length of the CDR3 is 13 residues. Germline-derived CDR1 and CDR2 are SQVTM and ANQGSEA.

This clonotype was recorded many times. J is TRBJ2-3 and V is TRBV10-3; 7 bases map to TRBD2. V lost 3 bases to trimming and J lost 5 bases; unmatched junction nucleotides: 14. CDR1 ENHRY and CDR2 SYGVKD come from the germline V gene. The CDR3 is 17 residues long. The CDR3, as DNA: TGTGCCATCAGTGACTTTAGACTAGCCGGGCTCGAAGATACGCAGTATTTT. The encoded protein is CAISDFRLAGLEDTQYF.

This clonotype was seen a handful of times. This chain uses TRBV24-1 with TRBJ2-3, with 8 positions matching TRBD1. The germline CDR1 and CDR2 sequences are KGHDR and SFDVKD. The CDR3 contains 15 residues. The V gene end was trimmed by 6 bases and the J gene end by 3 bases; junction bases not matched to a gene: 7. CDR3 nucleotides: TGTGCCACCAGTCAAACCGGACAGGGAACAGATACGCAGTATTTT. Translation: CATSQTGQGTDTQYF.

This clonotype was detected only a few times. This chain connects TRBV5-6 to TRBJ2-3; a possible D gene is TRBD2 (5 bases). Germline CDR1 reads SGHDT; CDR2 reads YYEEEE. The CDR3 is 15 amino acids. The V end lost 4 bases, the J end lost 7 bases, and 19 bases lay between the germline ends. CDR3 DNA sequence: TGTGCCAGCAGCGGAGCGGAGTTTCGGGTGAATACGCAGTATTTT. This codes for CASSGAEFRVNTQYF.

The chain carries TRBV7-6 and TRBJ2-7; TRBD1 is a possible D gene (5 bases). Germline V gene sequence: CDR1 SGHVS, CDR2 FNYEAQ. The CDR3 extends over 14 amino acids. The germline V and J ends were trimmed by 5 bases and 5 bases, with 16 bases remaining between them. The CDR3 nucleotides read TGTGCCAGCAGCAACAGGCCGCTTAGGGACGAGCAGTACTTC. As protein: CASSNRPLRDEQYF.

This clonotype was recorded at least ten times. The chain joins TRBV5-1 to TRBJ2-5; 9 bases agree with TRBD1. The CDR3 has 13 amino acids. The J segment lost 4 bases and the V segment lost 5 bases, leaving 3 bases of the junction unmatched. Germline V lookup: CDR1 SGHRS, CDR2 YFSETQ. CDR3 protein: CASRTGGRETQYF. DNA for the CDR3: TGCGCCAGCAGGACAGGGGGACGAGAGACCCAGTACTTC.

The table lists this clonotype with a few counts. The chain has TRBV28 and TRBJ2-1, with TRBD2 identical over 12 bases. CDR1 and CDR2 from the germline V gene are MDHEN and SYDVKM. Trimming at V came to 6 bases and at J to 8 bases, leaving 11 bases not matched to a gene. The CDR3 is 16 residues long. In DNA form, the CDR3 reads TGTGCCAGCAGAACCTTAATACTAGCGGGAGGCGATGAGCAGTTCTTC. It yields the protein CASRTLILAGGDEQFF. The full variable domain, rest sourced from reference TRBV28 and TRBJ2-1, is DVKVTQSSRYLVKRTGEKVFLECVQDMDHENMFWYRQDPGLGLRLIYFSYDVKMKEKGDIPEGYSVSREKKERFSLILESASTNQTSMYLCASRTLILAGGDEQFFGPGTRLTVL.

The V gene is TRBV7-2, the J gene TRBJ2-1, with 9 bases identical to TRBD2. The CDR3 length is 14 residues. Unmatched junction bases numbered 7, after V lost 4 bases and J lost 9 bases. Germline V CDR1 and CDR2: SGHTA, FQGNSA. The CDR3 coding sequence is TGTGCCAGCAGCTCCTTAGCGGGAGTCGTTGAGCAGTTCTTC. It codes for CASSSLAGVVEQFF.

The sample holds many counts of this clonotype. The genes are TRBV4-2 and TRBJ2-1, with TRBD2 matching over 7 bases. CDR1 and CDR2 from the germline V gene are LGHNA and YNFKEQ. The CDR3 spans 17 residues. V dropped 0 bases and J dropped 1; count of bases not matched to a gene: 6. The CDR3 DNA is TGTGCCAGCAGCCAAGATCTGGGAGGGGCTTCCTACAATGAGCAGTTCTTC. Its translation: CASSQDLGGASYNEQFF.

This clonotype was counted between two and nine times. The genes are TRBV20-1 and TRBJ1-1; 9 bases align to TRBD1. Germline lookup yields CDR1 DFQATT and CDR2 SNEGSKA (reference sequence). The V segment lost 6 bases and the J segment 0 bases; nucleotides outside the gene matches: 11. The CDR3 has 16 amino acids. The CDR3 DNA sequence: TGCAGTGCCCCCACGACAGGGGGATGGATGAACACTGAAGCTTTCTTT. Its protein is CSAPTTGGWMNTEAFF.

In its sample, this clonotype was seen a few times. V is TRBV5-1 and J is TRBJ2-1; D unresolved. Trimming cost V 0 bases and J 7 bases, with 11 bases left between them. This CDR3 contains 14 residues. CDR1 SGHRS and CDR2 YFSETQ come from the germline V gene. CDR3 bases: TGCGCCAGCAGCTTGGCCCAGTTTTGGAATGAGCAGTTCTTC. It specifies CASSLAQFWNEQFF.

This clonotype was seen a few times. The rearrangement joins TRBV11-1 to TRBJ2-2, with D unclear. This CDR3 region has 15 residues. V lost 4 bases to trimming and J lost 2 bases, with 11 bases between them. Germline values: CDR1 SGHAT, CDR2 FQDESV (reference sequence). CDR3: CASSSRFLNTGELFF. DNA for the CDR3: TGTGCCAGCAGCTCCCGTTTTCTTAACACCGGGGAGCTGTTTTTT.

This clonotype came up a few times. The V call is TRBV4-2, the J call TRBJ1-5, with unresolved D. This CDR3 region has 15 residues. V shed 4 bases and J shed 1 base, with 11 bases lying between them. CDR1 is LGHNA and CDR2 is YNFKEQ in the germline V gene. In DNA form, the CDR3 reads TGTGCCAGCAGCCGGGAGGAGACAAGCAATCAGCCCCAGCATTTT. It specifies CASSREETSNQPQHF.

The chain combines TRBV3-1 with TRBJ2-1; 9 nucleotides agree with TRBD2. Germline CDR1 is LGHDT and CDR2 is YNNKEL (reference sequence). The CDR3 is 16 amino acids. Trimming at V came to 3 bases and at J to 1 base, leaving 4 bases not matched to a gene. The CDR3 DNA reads TGTGCCAGCAGCCACGGGACTAGCTCGTCCTACAATGAGCAGTTCTTC. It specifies CASSHGTSSSYNEQFF.

DNA for the CDR3: TGTGCCAGCAGCTACCGGACTAGCGGACAAGAGACCCAGTACTTC. Encoded protein: CASSYRTSGQETQYF. The V gene is TRBV7-2, the J gene TRBJ2-5; 10 nucleotides align to TRBD2. The CDR3 covers 15 residues. Per the germline V gene, CDR1 is SGHTA and CDR2 is FQGNSA. Trimming took 4 bases from V and 2 from J; bases not matched to a gene: 4.

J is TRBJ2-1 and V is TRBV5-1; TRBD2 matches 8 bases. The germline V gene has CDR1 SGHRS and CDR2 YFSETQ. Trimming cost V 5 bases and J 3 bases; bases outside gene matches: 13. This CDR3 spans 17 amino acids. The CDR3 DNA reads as TGCGCCAGCAGACTAAACCCCGGGACTAGAGGCTACAATGAGCAGTTCTTC. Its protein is CASRLNPGTRGYNEQFF.

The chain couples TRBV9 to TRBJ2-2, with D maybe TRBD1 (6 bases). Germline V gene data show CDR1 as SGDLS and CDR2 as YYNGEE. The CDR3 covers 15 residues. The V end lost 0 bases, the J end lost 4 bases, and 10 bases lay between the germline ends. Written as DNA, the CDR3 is TGTGCCAGCAGCGTAGCTACAGGGCGCACCGGGGAGCTGTTTTTT. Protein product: CASSVATGRTGELFF.

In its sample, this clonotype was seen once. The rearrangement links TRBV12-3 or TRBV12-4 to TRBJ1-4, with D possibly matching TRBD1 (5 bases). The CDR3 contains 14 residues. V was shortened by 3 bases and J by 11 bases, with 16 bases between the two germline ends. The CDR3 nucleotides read TGTGCCAGCAGTTTTTTCAGGGAGCGCGGGAAACTGTTTTTT. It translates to CASSFFRERGKLFF.

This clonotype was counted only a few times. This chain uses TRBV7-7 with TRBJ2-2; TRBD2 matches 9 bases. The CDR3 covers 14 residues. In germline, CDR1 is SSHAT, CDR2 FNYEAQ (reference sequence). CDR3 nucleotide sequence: TGTGCTAGCGGGGCAGCGGGGGGAACCGGGGAGCTGTTTTTT. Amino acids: CASGAAGGTGELFF.

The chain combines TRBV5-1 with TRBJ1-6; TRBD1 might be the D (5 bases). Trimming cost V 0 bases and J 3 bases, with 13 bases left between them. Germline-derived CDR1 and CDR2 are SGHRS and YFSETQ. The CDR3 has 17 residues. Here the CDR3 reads CASSLAPGQSYNSPLHF. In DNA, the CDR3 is TGCGCCAGCAGCTTGGCCCCAGGGCAAAGCTATAATTCACCCCTCCACTTT.

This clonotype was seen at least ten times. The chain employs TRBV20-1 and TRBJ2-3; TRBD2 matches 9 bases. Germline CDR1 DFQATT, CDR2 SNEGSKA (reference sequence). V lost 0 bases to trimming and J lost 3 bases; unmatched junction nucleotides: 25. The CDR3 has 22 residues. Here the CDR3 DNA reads TGCAGTGCTAGAGATCTGCAGTCCATCAGCGGGGGGCCGGCATCGAGGACAGATACGCAGTATTTT. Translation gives CSARDLQSISGGPASRTDTQYF.

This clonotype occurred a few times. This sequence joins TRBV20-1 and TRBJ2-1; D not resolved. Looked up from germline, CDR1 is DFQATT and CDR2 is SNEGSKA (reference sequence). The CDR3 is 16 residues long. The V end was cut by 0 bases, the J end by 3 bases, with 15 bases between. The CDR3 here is CSARDAGITNYNEQFF. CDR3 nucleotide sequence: TGCAGTGCTAGAGATGCCGGAATAACTAACTACAATGAGCAGTTCTTC.

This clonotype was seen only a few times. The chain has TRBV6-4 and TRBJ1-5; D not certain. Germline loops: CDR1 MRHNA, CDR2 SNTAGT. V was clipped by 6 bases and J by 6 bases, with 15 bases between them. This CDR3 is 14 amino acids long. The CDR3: CASSTPLAGQPQHF. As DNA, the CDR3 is TGTGCCAGCAGCACCCCACTGGCGGGTCAGCCCCAGCATTTT.

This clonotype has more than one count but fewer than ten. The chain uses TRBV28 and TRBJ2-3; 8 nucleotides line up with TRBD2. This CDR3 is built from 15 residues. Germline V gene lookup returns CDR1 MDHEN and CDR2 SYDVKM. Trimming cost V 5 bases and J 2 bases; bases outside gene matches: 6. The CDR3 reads CASSVTSGNTDTQYF. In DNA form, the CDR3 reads TGTGCCAGCAGTGTCACTAGCGGAAACACAGATACGCAGTATTTT.

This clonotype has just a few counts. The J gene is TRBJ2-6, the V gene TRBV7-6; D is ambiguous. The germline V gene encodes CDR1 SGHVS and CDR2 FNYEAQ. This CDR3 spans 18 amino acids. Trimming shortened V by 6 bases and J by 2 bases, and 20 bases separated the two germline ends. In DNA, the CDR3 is TGTGCCAGCAGTCCCAGCTCAACTTTTGAGGCTGGGGCCAACGTCCTGACTTTC. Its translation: CASSPSSTFEAGANVLTF.

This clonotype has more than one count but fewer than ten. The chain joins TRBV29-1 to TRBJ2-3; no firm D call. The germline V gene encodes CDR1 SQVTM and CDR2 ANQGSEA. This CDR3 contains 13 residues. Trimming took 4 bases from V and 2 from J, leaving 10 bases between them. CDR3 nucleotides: TGCAGCGTTGCAACCCGAATCACAGATACGCAGTATTTT. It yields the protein CSVATRITDTQYF.

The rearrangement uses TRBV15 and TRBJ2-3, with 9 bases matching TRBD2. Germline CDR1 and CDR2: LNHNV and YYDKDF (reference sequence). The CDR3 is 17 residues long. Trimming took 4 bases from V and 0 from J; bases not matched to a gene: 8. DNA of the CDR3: TGTGCCACCAGCAAGGGTCCTAGCGGGGCTAGCACAGATACGCAGTATTTT. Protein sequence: CATSKGPSGASTDTQYF. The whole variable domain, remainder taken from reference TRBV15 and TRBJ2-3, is DAMVIQNPRYQVTQFGKPVTLSCSQTLNHNVMYWYQQKSSQAPKLLFHYYDKDFNNEADTPDNFQSRRPNTSFCFLDIRSPGLGDTAMYLCATSKGPSGASTDTQYFGPGTRLTVL.

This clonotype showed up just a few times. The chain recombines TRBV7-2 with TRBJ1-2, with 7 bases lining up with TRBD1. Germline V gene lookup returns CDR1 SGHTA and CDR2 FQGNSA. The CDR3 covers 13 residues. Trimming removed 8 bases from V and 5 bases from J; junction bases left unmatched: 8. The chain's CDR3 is CASGGGWEYGYTF. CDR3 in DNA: TGTGCCAGCGGAGGGGGCTGGGAATATGGCTACACCTTC.

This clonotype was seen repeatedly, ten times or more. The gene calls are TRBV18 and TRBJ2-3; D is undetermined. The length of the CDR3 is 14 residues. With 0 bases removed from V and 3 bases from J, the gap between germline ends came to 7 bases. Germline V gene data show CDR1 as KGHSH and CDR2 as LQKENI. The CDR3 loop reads CASSPPSRTDTQYF. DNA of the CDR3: TGTGCCAGCTCACCACCATCTAGGACAGATACGCAGTATTTT. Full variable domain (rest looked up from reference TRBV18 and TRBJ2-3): NAGVMQNPRHLVRRRGQEARLRCSPMKGHSHVYWYRQLPEEGLKFMVYLQKENIIDESGMPKERFSAEFPKEGPSILRIQQVVRGDSAAYFCASSPPSRTDTQYFGPGTRLTVL.